The 21 T cell receptor beta chains reported below all come from one sample, sequenced in a study of cytomegalovirus exposure and HLA in healthy donors. Primers for the PCR totalled 60 Vbeta and 13 Jbeta. Generated by immunoSEQ multiplex PCR, the TCRdb table keeps only in-frame clones and is missing some. The table shows roughly 120,000 clones, with 8.5% to 9% occurring only once. Input material: PBMCs. These receptors were taken from a woman aged 40-49 years in good health and CMV-seropositive.

This clone has only a few counts. The chain is built from TRBV2 and TRBJ1-1; 8 nucleotides match TRBD1. In germline, CDR1 is SNHLY, CDR2 FYNNEI. The CDR3 has 15 amino acids. The V segment lost 3 bases and the J segment 4 bases; nucleotides outside the gene matches: 7. In DNA, the CDR3 is TGTGCCAGCAGTGATTCGACAGGGGTGCTCACTGAAGCTTTCTTT. It encodes CASSDSTGVLTEAFF.

The chain links TRBV30 to TRBJ1-1; D is ambiguous. V was trimmed by 1 base and J by 4 bases, leaving 7 bases between them. The CDR3 runs 12 residues. Germline CDR1 and CDR2: GTSNPN and SVGIG (reference sequence). CDR3 protein: CAWSEEGTEAFF. The CDR3 DNA reads as TGTGCCTGGAGTGAGGAGGGCACTGAAGCTTTCTTT.

The J gene is TRBJ2-2, the V gene TRBV6-5; a weak D match, TRBD1 (6 bases). This CDR3 is built from 14 residues. Trimming cost V 2 bases and J 6 bases, with 10 bases left between them. CDR1 and CDR2 (germline): MNHEY, SVGAGI. CDR3 region: CASSYTRGSGELFF. The CDR3 DNA reads TGTGCCAGCAGTTACACCAGGGGTTCCGGGGAGCTGTTTTTT.

The chain employs TRBV10-3 and TRBJ2-6, with 7 bases identical to TRBD2. CDR1 and CDR2 (germline): ENHRY, SYGVKD. The CDR3 is 19 amino acids. With 6 bases clipped from V and 0 bases from J, the junction kept 14 bases outside the gene matches. CDR3 sequence: CAIRGGETVVYSGANVLTF. CDR3 coding DNA: TGTGCCATCAGGGGAGGGGAGACAGTGGTCTACTCTGGGGCCAACGTCCTGACTTTC.

This clone has just a few counts. V usage is TRBV27 and J usage is TRBJ2-7, with TRBD1 identical over 8 bases. Germline CDR1 and CDR2: MNHEY and SMNVEV (reference sequence). Unmatched junction bases numbered 0, after V lost 4 bases and J lost 1 base. The CDR3 has 13 amino acids. CDR3 residues: CASSWTGSYEQYF. For the CDR3, the DNA is TGTGCCAGCAGTTGGACAGGGTCCTACGAGCAGTACTTC.

The genes are TRBV6-5 and TRBJ2-1; 9 nucleotides agree with TRBD2. This CDR3 spans 15 amino acids. Trimming at V came to 4 bases and at J to 4 bases, leaving 5 bases not matched to a gene. Germline CDR1 and CDR2: MNHEY and SVGAGI. The CDR3 nucleotides are TGTGCCAGCAGTTCTAGCGGGGCCATTTACAATGAGCAGTTCTTC. Translating it yields CASSSSGAIYNEQFF.

V and J are TRBV5-8 and TRBJ1-2, with 7 bases identical to TRBD1. V shed 7 bases and J 5 bases; nucleotides not matched to a gene: 11. CDR3 length: 14 amino acids. The germline V gene has CDR1 SGHTS and CDR2 YDEGEE. CDR3 coding DNA: TGTGCCAGCCGACGCACAGGGGATTCGTATGGCTACACCTTC. It translates to CASRRTGDSYGYTF.

This clone has just a few counts. V usage is TRBV25-1 and J usage is TRBJ2-1; maybe TRBD1 (6 bases). This CDR3 contains 11 residues. V lost 6 bases, J lost 10 bases, and 10 bases lay in between. Germline V gene lookup returns CDR1 MGHDK and CDR2 SYGVNS. This CDR3 reads CASSPGTEQFF. The CDR3 DNA sequence: TGTGCCAGCAGCCCCGGGACAGAGCAGTTCTTC.

Regarding this clone: The same CDR3 arises from other DNA sequences in this sample as well. This rearrangement joins TRBV27 to TRBJ2-7; D possibly corresponds to TRBD1 (6 bases). Trimming removed 2 bases from V and 0 bases from J, with 8 bases in between. CDR3 size: 14 residues. Germline CDR1 reads MNHEY; CDR2 reads SMNVEV (reference sequence). For the CDR3, the DNA is TGTGCCAGCAGTTTAGCAGGGGACTCCTACGAGCAGTACTTC. Translated: CASSLAGDSYEQYF.

In its sample, this clone was seen a few times. This chain joins TRBV7-3 and TRBJ1-1; no firm D call. The germline V gene has CDR1 SGHTA and CDR2 FQGTGA. The V and J ends lost 2 bases and 2 bases respectively, with 9 bases between them. CDR3 length: 14 residues. This chain's CDR3 is CASSLVRGNTEAFF. As DNA, the CDR3 is TGTGCCAGCAGCTTAGTCCGGGGAAACACTGAAGCTTTCTTT.

The chain links TRBV18 to TRBJ1-5, with TRBD1 identical over 8 bases. Germline lookup yields CDR1 KGHSH and CDR2 LQKENI. The CDR3 covers 14 residues. Trimming cost V 3 bases and J 3 bases; bases outside gene matches: 1. CDR3 nucleotides: TGTGCCAGCTCACCGGGACAGGACAATCAGCCCCAGCATTTT. Its protein product is CASSPGQDNQPQHF.

The genes are TRBV5-1 and TRBJ1-1; D gene uncertain. CDR3 length equals 13 residues. The ends were cut back, 9 bases at V and 4 bases at J, with 16 bases in the middle. CDR1 is SGHRS, CDR2 YFSETQ, per germline. The CDR3 sequence is CATSRRSGTEAFF. CDR3 DNA: TGCGCCACCTCAAGGAGGAGTGGCACTGAAGCTTTCTTT.

This clone was counted only a few times. This chain links TRBV7-8 with TRBJ1-5; no reliable D call. This CDR3 comprises 18 residues. Trimming pared 5 bases from V and 4 bases from J, leaving 24 bases between. Germline V gene lookup returns CDR1 SGHVS and CDR2 FQNEAQ. CDR3: CASSLHPRYIAPNQPQHF. In DNA form, the CDR3 reads TGTGCCAGCAGCCTCCACCCCCGATATATAGCTCCTAATCAGCCCCAGCATTTT.

The DNA for the CDR3 is TGTGCCAGCAGTCCCCGGACAGGGTACACCGGGGAGCTGTTTTTT. It encodes CASSPRTGYTGELFF. V usage is TRBV27 and J usage is TRBJ2-2, with TRBD1 identical over 8 bases. Trimming took 5 bases from V and 3 from J; bases not matched to a gene: 5. From germline, CDR1 is MNHEY and CDR2 SMNVEV (reference sequence). This CDR3 spans 15 amino acids.

In its sample, this clone was seen a few times. The chain uses TRBV2 and TRBJ2-6; 12 bases are a match to TRBD1. The ends lost 6 bases at V and 3 bases at J; junction bases unmatched: 3. This CDR3 contains 16 residues. Germline assignment: CDR1 SNHLY and CDR2 FYNNEI. CDR3 nucleotides: TGTGCCAGCAGGGGGACAGGGGGCTTTGGGGCCAACGTCCTGACTTTC. Protein: CASRGTGGFGANVLTF.

CDR3 in amino acids: CASSLAGGQRELFF. Here the CDR3 DNA reads TGTGCCAGCAGTCTCGCGGGGGGCCAGCGGGAGCTGTTTTTT. This chain links TRBV7-2 with TRBJ2-2; TRBD2 aligns across 8 bases. The V segment lost 6 bases and the J segment 9 bases; nucleotides outside the gene matches: 9. The CDR3 consists of 14 residues. Germline CDR1 is SGHTA and CDR2 is FQGNSA.

In its sample, this clone was seen a few times. The rearrangement joins TRBV5-1 to TRBJ2-7; 7 bases agree with TRBD1. Germline trimming cut 3 bases from V and 2 bases from J; bases unmatched to any gene: 5. Germline V gene data show CDR1 as SGHRS and CDR2 as YFSETQ. This CDR3 comprises 14 residues. The DNA of the CDR3 is TGCGCCAGCAGCTACCGCCAGGGGGCCTACGAGCAGTACTTC. Its protein product is CASSYRQGAYEQYF.

The sample holds a few counts of this clone. The CDR3 sequence: CAWSVGLAGEYEQYF. CDR3 DNA: TGTGCCTGGAGTGTAGGGCTAGCGGGGGAGTACGAGCAGTACTTC. This chain links TRBV30 with TRBJ2-7; 10 bases agree with TRBD2. The CDR3 is made up of 15 amino acids. V trimming: 0 bases; J trimming: 4 bases; junction bases outside the gene matches: 6. Germline V lookup: CDR1 GTSNPN, CDR2 SVGIG (reference sequence).

CDR3 sequence (DNA): TGCAGCGTTGAAGCAACCGGGACAGGGGGCAATGAGCAGTTCTTC. Its protein is CSVEATGTGGNEQFF. The V gene is TRBV29-1, the J gene TRBJ2-1; 11 bases are shared with TRBD1. CDR1 and CDR2 from the germline V gene are SQVTM and ANQGSEA. The ends lost 1 base at V and 6 bases at J; junction bases unmatched: 5. The CDR3 extends over 15 amino acids.

There are a few counts of this clone. No conserved phenylalanine or tryptophan is present at the end of the CDR3, so a read error is the likely explanation. The rearrangement links TRBV9 to TRBJ1-1; D gene ambiguous. Germline V gene sequence: CDR1 SGDLS, CDR2 YYNGEE. The CDR3 length is 13 residues. V shed 2 bases and J shed 5 bases, with 10 bases lying between them. The CDR3 here is CASSVGYRTEAFV. DNA of the CDR3: TGTGCCAGCAGCGTGGGCTATCGGACTGAAGCTTTCGTT.

The chain recombines TRBV6-6 with TRBJ1-2, with 7 bases matching TRBD1. This CDR3 comprises 13 residues. Germline assignment: CDR1 MNHNY and CDR2 SVGAGI (reference sequence). The J segment lost 7 bases and the V segment lost 4 bases, leaving 6 bases of the junction unmatched. CDR3 residues: CASSWDSVGGYTF. The DNA for the CDR3 is TGTGCCAGCAGTTGGGACAGTGTTGGTGGCTACACCTTC.